This T cell receptor beta chain emerged from a study of blood T cell repertoires in COVID-19. Looking at the study overall: The United States, Italy and Spain were the sources of the acute and convalescent COVID-19 samples. Nucleic acid was either cDNA or gDNA, and it came from T cells, B-cell-depleted T cells, or PBMCs.

V was shortened by 4 bases and J by 0 bases, with 7 bases between the two germline ends. Per the germline V gene, CDR1 is SEHNR and CDR2 is FQNEAQ (reference sequence). The CDR3 runs to 14 residues. This clone was seen only a few times. This sample also contains other DNA sequences that code for the same CDR3. In the original analysis: Nucleated cell number was recorded as an estimate derived from reference gene primer amplification. Data came from immunoSEQ multiplex PCR; TCRdb stores just in-frame clones and leaves some out. That table supplies the V and J calls and clone size; D and trimming were determined from the DNA. Counted here are around 87,000 clones, about 80% occurring once; the ten biggest clones make up roughly 15%.

Input material: peripheral blood. The chain links TRBV7-9 to TRBJ1-3, with a possible D match to TRBD1 (5 bases). This TCR was recovered from a human donor in a cohort sampled during active COVID-19. The CDR3 sequence is CASSSQGSGNTIYF. The CDR3 DNA is TGTGCCAGCAGCTCTCAGGGCTCTGGAAACACCATATATTTT.